The 23 T cell receptor beta chains given below trace back to one sample, sequenced in a study of blood T cells in healthy people across ages. With a J-beta primer mix and a sample-barcoded 5' primer, a second PCR ran about 7 to 12 cycles. TCRdb re-called the 5' RACE reads through MiXCR, storing one row per CDR3 protein. The data contain almost 1 million distinct CDR3 sequences, about 53% of them singletons. The sequenced sample was blood. The receptors shown here come from a woman in her sixties or seventies in good health.

The V gene is TRBV24-1, the J gene TRBJ2-3, with D possibly being TRBD1 (6 bases). The CDR3 extends over 14 amino acids. Per the germline V gene, CDR1 is KGHDR and CDR2 is SFDVKD. Trimming cost V 5 bases and J 3 bases, with 11 bases left between them. CDR3 sequence reads: CATSGTGRTDTQYF. In nucleotides, the CDR3 is TGTGCCACCAGTGGAACAGGGAGAACAGATACGCAGTATTTT.

The chain uses TRBV4-1 and TRBJ2-7, with D uncertain. In germline, CDR1 is MGHRA, CDR2 YSYEKL. V was clipped by 4 bases and J by 6 bases, with 13 bases between them. The CDR3 runs to 13 residues. CDR3 loop: CASSLRPLFEQYF. CDR3 DNA: TGCGCCAGCAGCCTAAGACCCCTCTTCGAGCAGTACTTC.

The chain couples TRBV9 to TRBJ2-6; D ambiguous. With 3 bases removed from V and 2 bases from J, the gap between germline ends came to 9 bases. Germline values: CDR1 SGDLS, CDR2 YYNGEE. This CDR3 is built from 15 residues. CDR3 in amino acids: CASSESGTGANVLTF. In DNA form, the CDR3 reads TGTGCCAGCAGCGAGTCGGGTACTGGGGCCAACGTCCTGACTTTC. The full variable domain, completed using reference TRBV9 and TRBJ2-6, is DSGVTQTPKHLITATGQRVTLRCSPRSGDLSVYWYQQSLDQGLQFLIQYYNGEERAKGNILERFSAQQFPDLHSELNLSSLELGDSALYFCASSESGTGANVLTFGAGSRLTVL.

The gene calls are TRBV3-1 and TRBJ2-1; D gene ambiguous. This CDR3 is built from 15 residues. In germline, CDR1 is LGHDT, CDR2 YNNKEL (reference sequence). With 1 base removed from V and 3 bases from J, the gap between germline ends came to 10 bases. The CDR3 loop is CASSQVGGFYNEQFF. The DNA of the CDR3 is TGTGCCAGCAGCCAAGTTGGTGGCTTCTACAATGAGCAGTTCTTC.

V gene TRBV7-9 combines with J gene TRBJ2-1; TRBD1 matches 7 bases. The CDR3 extends over 16 amino acids. The germline V gene encodes CDR1 SEHNR and CDR2 FQNEAQ (reference sequence). V was clipped by 5 bases and J by 8 bases; unmatched bases: 15. The CDR3 coding sequence is TGTGCCAGCAGCCCGCGGAAAGGGGGCACTTTCTATGAGCAGTTCTTC. It translates to CASSPRKGGTFYEQFF.

This clonotype turned up a few times. The chain recombines TRBV7-2 with TRBJ2-3, with a tentative D call TRBD2 (6 bases). CDR1 is SGHTA and CDR2 is FQGNSA in the germline V gene. V gave up 1 base and J gave up 0 bases, with 11 bases separating them. The CDR3 is 16 residues long. CDR3 nucleotide sequence: TGTGCCAGCAGCTTAGACCCTAGCGTGAGCACAGATACGCAGTATTTT. This gives the protein CASSLDPSVSTDTQYF.

This chain connects TRBV21-1 to TRBJ2-5; the table's TRBD2 call for D was not verified on the DNA. TRBV21-1 is an annotated pseudogene. The CDR3 runs 17 residues. The CDR3 region is CASSPPEGAGAVYEQYF. In nucleotides, the CDR3 is TGTGCCAGCAGCCCCCCCGAAGGAGCGGGAGCTGTCTATGAGCAGTACTTC.

This chain uses TRBV27 with TRBJ2-5, with TRBD1 matching over 8 bases. CDR3 size: 13 residues. Germline V lookup: CDR1 MNHEY, CDR2 SMNVEV (reference sequence). J lost 7 bases, V lost 8 bases, and 9 bases had no gene match. DNA for the CDR3: TGTGCCAGCTCAGGGGGCGGTCAGGCGACCCAGTACTTC. This translates into CASSGGGQATQYF.

V is TRBV3-1 and J is TRBJ2-1; 14 bases align to TRBD2. With V trimmed by 4 bases and J by 0 bases, 5 bases remained unmatched. Germline V gene lookup returns CDR1 LGHDT and CDR2 YNNKEL (reference sequence). The CDR3 sequence is 18 residues long. CDR3 loop: CASSPGLAGEASYNEQFF. In DNA form, the CDR3 reads TGTGCCAGCAGCCCGGGACTAGCGGGAGAGGCCTCCTACAATGAGCAGTTCTTC.

This clonotype was observed many times. The chain is built from TRBV12-3 or TRBV12-4 and TRBJ2-1, with 7 bases that match TRBD2. V was pared by 5 bases and J by 4 bases, with 5 bases of the junction left unmatched. This CDR3 is 14 amino acids long. In DNA, the CDR3 is TGTGCCAGCAGTCCCGGGACTACTTACAATGAGCAGTTCTTC. Protein sequence: CASSPGTTYNEQFF.

The rearrangement links TRBV9 to TRBJ1-1; D perhaps matches TRBD1 (6 bases). CDR3 size: 18 residues. In germline, CDR1 is SGDLS, CDR2 YYNGEE. V was cut by 2 bases and J by 4 bases, with 24 bases left in between. The CDR3 here is CASSVITNGGPLGTEAFF. The CDR3 nucleotides are TGTGCCAGCAGCGTTATCACCAATGGGGGCCCGTTGGGCACTGAAGCTTTCTTT.

V usage is TRBV2 and J usage is TRBJ2-5; 13 bases are shared with TRBD2. The J call may be wrong; the DNA end is better matched by TRBJ2-7. The CDR3 extends over 15 amino acids. The germline V gene encodes CDR1 SNHLY and CDR2 FYNNEI. CDR3 DNA sequence: TGTGCCAGCACTGTCGGGACTAGCGGGACCTACGAGCAGTACTTC. Translation: CASTVGTSGTYEQYF.

V is TRBV20-1 and J is TRBJ2-7, with 7 bases identical to TRBD2. CDR1 is DFQATT, CDR2 SNEGSKA, per germline (reference sequence). Trimming removed 3 bases from V and 0 bases from J; junction bases left unmatched: 8. This CDR3 comprises 15 residues. The CDR3 spells CSASRGLDGSYEQYF. The CDR3 DNA sequence: TGCAGTGCTAGCCGCGGACTAGACGGCTCCTACGAGCAGTACTTC.

This chain connects TRBV7-6 to TRBJ2-1, with TRBD1 matching 7 bases. V lost 0 bases to trimming and J lost 3 bases; unmatched junction nucleotides: 2. Germline V CDR1 and CDR2: SGHVS, FNYEAQ. The length of the CDR3 is 15 residues. The CDR3, as DNA: TGTGCCAGCAGCTTAGCACAGGGGCGCTACAATGAGCAGTTCTTC. This codes for CASSLAQGRYNEQFF.

This chain links TRBV14 with TRBJ2-5, with D perhaps TRBD1 or TRBD2 (5 bases each). Trimming pared 2 bases from V and 11 bases from J, leaving 21 bases between. This CDR3 region has 15 residues. Germline CDR1 is SGHDN and CDR2 is FVKESK. CDR3 residues: CASSQLGVFYNEQYF. The CDR3, as DNA: TGTGCCAGCAGCCAATTGGGGGTGTTCTACAATGAGCAGTACTTC.

The sample holds a few counts of this clonotype. This chain uses TRBV20-1 with TRBJ2-7; 9 nucleotides match TRBD1. J gave up 5 bases and V 5 bases, and 4 bases lay outside the gene matches. Per germline, CDR1 DFQATT and CDR2 SNEGSKA (reference sequence). This CDR3 comprises 12 residues. The CDR3 DNA reads TGCAGTGCTCAGCGGACAGGGGACGAGCAGTACTTC. This gives the protein CSAQRTGDEQYF.

As concerns this clonotype: The junction shows a germline mismatch at one end, possibly a read error. The chain links TRBV28 to TRBJ2-1, with TRBD2 matching 9 bases. Gene TRBJ2-7 matches the end of the DNA better, so the J call may be wrong. The CDR3 has 18 amino acids. Per germline, CDR1 MDHEN and CDR2 SYDVKM. The CDR3 loop is CASSLGLRGRLAADEQYF. The CDR3 DNA is TGTGCTAGCAGTTTGGGTCTACGGGGGAGACTAGCGGCCGATGAGCAGTACTTC.

This clonotype occurred a few times. V gene TRBV20-1 combines with J gene TRBJ2-3; TRBD1 matches 12 bases. V was clipped by 3 bases and J by 7 bases; unmatched bases: 8. Per the germline V gene, CDR1 is DFQATT and CDR2 is SNEGSKA (reference sequence). This CDR3 is built from 15 residues. CDR3 sequence reads: CSARSGTGGSHTQYF. Written as DNA, the CDR3 is TGCAGTGCTAGGTCCGGGACAGGGGGCTCCCATACGCAGTATTTT.

This clonotype came up a few times. The V gene is TRBV28, the J gene TRBJ1-1; D gene uncertain. This CDR3 contains 15 residues. Germline V gene lookup returns CDR1 MDHEN and CDR2 SYDVKM. V was trimmed by 1 base and J by 0 bases, leaving 9 bases between them. In DNA, the CDR3 is TGTGCCAGCAGTTTATCGCCAGCTATGAACACTGAAGCTTTCTTT. As protein: CASSLSPAMNTEAFF.

The chain has TRBV2 and TRBJ2-4; 12 nucleotides match TRBD2. The end of the DNA fits TRBJ2-7 better, so the J call may be wrong. Germline V gives CDR1 SNHLY, CDR2 FYNNEI. This CDR3 comprises 16 residues. The chain's CDR3 is CASRHGTSGHGYEQYF. CDR3 in DNA: TGTGCCAGCAGACACGGGACTAGCGGGCATGGCTACGAGCAGTACTTC.

This sequence joins TRBV9 and TRBJ2-5; TRBD1 is a possible D gene (6 bases). Germline V lookup: CDR1 SGDLS, CDR2 YYNGEE. With 3 bases removed from V and 3 bases from J, the gap between germline ends came to 12 bases. The CDR3 length is 14 residues. The CDR3 protein is CASSARTAEETQYF. In DNA, the CDR3 is TGTGCCAGCAGCGCCCGGACAGCTGAAGAGACCCAGTACTTC.

This clonotype was found a few times. The J gene is TRBJ1-6, the V gene TRBV15; the D gene is possibly TRBD1 (5 bases). V was cut by 3 bases and J by 5 bases, with 17 bases left in between. The germline CDR1 and CDR2 sequences are LNHNV and YYDKDF (reference sequence). The CDR3 loop spans 17 amino acids. CDR3 in DNA: TGTGCCACCAGCAGCTCCACCTCGGGGCTGCATAATTCACCCCTCCACTTT. This gives the protein CATSSSTSGLHNSPLHF.

This sequence joins TRBV7-9 and TRBJ2-5; tentatively, D is TRBD1 (6 bases). V was trimmed by 8 bases and J by 8 bases, leaving 15 bases between them. Germline CDR1 SEHNR, CDR2 FQNEAQ (reference sequence). This CDR3 spans 12 amino acids. The CDR3 nucleotides are TGTGCCAGCCTCGGACAGCGAGGCACCCAGTACTTC. It specifies CASLGQRGTQYF.